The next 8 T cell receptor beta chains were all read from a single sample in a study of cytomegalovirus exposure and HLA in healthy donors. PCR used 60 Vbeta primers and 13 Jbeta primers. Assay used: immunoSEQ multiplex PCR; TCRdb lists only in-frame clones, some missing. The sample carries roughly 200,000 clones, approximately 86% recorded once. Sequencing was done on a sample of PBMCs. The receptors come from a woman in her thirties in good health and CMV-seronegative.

CDR3 DNA: TGTGCCAGCAGTTCGTCAGCGGGAGGGCCGGACGAGCAGTACTTC. Translated, it gives CASSSSAGGPDEQYF. V and J are TRBV6-5 and TRBJ2-7; 10 bases line up with TRBD2. The V segment lost 4 bases and the J segment 5 bases; nucleotides outside the gene matches: 8. This CDR3 has 15 amino acids. The V gene's germline CDR1 is MNHEY and CDR2 SVGAGI.

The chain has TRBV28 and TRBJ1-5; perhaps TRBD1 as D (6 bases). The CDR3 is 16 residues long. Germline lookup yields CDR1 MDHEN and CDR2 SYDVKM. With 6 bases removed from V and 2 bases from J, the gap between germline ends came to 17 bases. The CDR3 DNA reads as TGTGCCAGCAGCCCGATAAGGGGGTATGGCAATCAGCCCCAGCATTTT. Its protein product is CASSPIRGYGNQPQHF.

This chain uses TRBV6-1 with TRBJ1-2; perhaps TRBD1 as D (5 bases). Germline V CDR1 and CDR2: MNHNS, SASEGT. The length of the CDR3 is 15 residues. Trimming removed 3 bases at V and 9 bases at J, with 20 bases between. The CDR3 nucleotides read TGTGCCAGCAGTGACGTTCTAGGACCGGGACTAAGCTACACCTTC. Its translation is CASSDVLGPGLSYTF.

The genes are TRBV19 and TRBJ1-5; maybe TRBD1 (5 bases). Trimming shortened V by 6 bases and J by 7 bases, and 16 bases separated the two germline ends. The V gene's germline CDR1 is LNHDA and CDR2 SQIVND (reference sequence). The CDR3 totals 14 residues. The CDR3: CASSRGGEWQPQHF. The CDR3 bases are TGTGCCAGTAGCCGAGGAGGGGAGTGGCAGCCCCAGCATTTT.

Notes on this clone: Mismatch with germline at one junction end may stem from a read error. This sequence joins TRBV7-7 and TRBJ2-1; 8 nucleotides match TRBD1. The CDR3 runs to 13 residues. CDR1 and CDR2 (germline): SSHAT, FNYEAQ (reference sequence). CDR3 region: CASSADRDNEQFF. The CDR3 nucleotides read TGTGCTAGCAGCGCGGACAGGGACAATGAGCAGTTCTTC.

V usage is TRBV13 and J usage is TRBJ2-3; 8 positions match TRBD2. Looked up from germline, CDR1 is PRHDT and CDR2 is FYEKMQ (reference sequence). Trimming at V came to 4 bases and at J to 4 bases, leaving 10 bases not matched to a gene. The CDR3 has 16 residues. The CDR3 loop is CASSSVGLALPDTQYF. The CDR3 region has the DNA TGTGCCAGCAGCTCGGTCGGACTAGCACTCCCAGATACGCAGTATTTT.

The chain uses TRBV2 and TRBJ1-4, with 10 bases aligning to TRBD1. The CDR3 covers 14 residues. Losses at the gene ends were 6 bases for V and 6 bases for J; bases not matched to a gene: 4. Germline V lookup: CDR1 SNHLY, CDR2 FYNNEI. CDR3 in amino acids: CASSPGQGHEKLFF. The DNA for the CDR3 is TGTGCCAGCAGCCCGGGACAGGGGCATGAAAAACTGTTTTTT.

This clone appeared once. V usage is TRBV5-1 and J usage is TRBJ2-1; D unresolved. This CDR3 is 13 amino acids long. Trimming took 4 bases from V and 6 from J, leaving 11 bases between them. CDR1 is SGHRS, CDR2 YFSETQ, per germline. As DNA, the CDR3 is TGCGCCAGCAGCCATGGTTCGCGCAATGAGCAGTTCTTC. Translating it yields CASSHGSRNEQFF.